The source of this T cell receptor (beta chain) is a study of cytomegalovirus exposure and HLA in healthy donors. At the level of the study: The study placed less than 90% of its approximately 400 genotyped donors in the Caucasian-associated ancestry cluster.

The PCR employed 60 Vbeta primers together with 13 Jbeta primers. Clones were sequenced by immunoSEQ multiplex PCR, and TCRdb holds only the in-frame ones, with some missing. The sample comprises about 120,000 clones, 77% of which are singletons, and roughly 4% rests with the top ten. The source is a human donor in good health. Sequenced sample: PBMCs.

The CDR3 protein is CASSTRLAGADTQYF. The DNA for the CDR3 is TGCGCCAGCAGCACCCGACTAGCGGGAGCAGATACGCAGTATTTT. The chain joins TRBV4-1 to TRBJ2-3, with 12 bases lining up with TRBD2. Germline V CDR1 and CDR2: MGHRA, YSYEKL. The CDR3 runs to 15 residues. J gave up 4 bases and V 5 bases, and 4 bases lay outside the gene matches.